Below are 14 T cell receptor beta chains sequenced from a single sample in a study of molecular identifiers for immune sequencing clone quantification. TCRdb itself ran the PCR reads through MiXCR, one entry per CDR3 protein. Of 250,000 to 400,000 distinct CDR3 sequences listed, 20% to 25% are singletons. The specimen sequenced was naive CD8+ T cells from blood, with Jurkat cell RNA spiked in. Sample subset: FACS-sorted CD8+CD4-CCR7+CD45RA+ naive T cells. These receptors came from a human donor in good health. Some libraries in this study had Jurkat cell RNA spiked in.

Of note for this clonotype: Possible read error: a much larger clone is one base away. The chain is built from TRBV7-6 and TRBJ2-5; D uncertain. The CDR3 loop spans 15 amino acids. Germline assignment: CDR1 SGHVS and CDR2 FNYEAQ. The germline V and J ends were trimmed by 8 bases and 0 bases, with 16 bases remaining between them. The CDR3 nucleotides read TGTGCCAGCGCTGGGGTCCTAGGGTACCAAGAGACCCAGTACTTC. Encoded protein: CASAGVLGYQETQYF.

This clonotype has at least ten counts. The chain joins TRBV27 to TRBJ1-6; possibly TRBD1 for D (5 bases). Trimming took off 0 bases at V and 11 bases at J, with 8 bases between the two ends. CDR3 length: 13 amino acids. From germline, CDR1 is MNHEY and CDR2 SMNVEV (reference sequence). The CDR3 sequence is CASSLSGGTPLHF. The CDR3 coding sequence is TGTGCCAGCAGTTTATCGGGGGGGACACCCCTCCACTTT.

This clonotype has only a few counts. V is TRBV14 and J is TRBJ2-7; no clear D. There are 15 residues in the CDR3. V shed 0 bases and J shed 3 bases, with 12 bases lying between them. In germline, CDR1 is SGHDN, CDR2 FVKESK. This CDR3 is CASSQESTRLYEQYF. In DNA, the CDR3 is TGTGCCAGCAGCCAAGAGTCAACTCGTCTCTACGAGCAGTACTTC.

This clonotype appeared a few times. At one boundary the junction diverges from the germline segment, which might be a read error. V usage is TRBV7-9 and J usage is TRBJ2-3; no firm D call. Germline lookup yields CDR1 SEHNR and CDR2 FQNEAQ (reference sequence). This CDR3 contains 12 residues. The CDR3 is CASTPDTDMQYF. CDR3 bases: TGTGCCAGCACCCCTGACACAGATATGCAGTATTTT.

This clonotype showed up many times. V is TRBV30 and J is TRBJ1-5; D not certain. The CDR3 runs to 15 residues. V lost 1 base and J lost 1, with 11 bases in between. Germline CDR1 is GTSNPN and CDR2 is SVGIG (reference sequence). In DNA form, the CDR3 reads TGTGCCTGGAGTGACGGTGCAACAAGCAATCAGCCCCAGCATTTT. It translates to CAWSDGATSNQPQHF.

Many counts were recorded for this clonotype. V gene TRBV12-3 or TRBV12-4 combines with J gene TRBJ1-1, with D possibly being TRBD1 (5 bases). V lost 6 bases to trimming and J lost 3 bases, with 11 bases between them. The CDR3 sequence is 13 residues long. CDR3 protein: CASSSDSYTEAFF. Here the CDR3 DNA reads TGTGCCAGCAGCTCAGACAGTTACACTGAAGCTTTCTTT.

As concerns this clonotype: A read error is possible here, since a much larger clone lies one base away. This chain links TRBV7-9 with TRBJ1-4, with D perhaps TRBD1 (5 bases). Trimming took 6 bases from V and 7 from J, leaving 15 bases between them. The CDR3 runs to 14 residues. Per the germline V gene, CDR1 is SEHNR and CDR2 is FQNEAQ (reference sequence). The DNA for the CDR3 is TGTGCCAGCAGTCCCGAACGGGGCGGTGAAAAACTGTTTTTT. Translation gives CASSPERGGEKLFF.

The chain carries TRBV20-1 and TRBJ2-7; D is possibly TRBD2 (6 bases). The CDR3 spans 13 residues. CDR1 and CDR2 (germline): DFQATT, SNEGSKA (reference sequence). With 4 bases removed from V and 3 bases from J, the gap between germline ends came to 13 bases. The CDR3 sequence is CSATGPGVYEQYF. CDR3 DNA sequence: TGCAGTGCTACTGGACCGGGGGTCTACGAGCAGTACTTC.

In this sample, this clonotype turned up many times. The chain couples TRBV2 to TRBJ2-7; TRBD1 agrees at 12 bases. CDR1 is SNHLY, CDR2 FYNNEI, per germline. This CDR3 comprises 14 residues. With V trimmed by 6 bases and J by 7 bases, 7 bases remained unmatched. CDR3 loop: CASSSGQGAWEQYF. In DNA form, the CDR3 reads TGTGCCAGCAGCTCGGGACAGGGGGCGTGGGAGCAGTACTTC.

This clonotype has ten or more counts. The CDR3 coding sequence is TGTGCCAGCATAAGGTCAGGGGGCGCGAACGGGGATCAGCCCCAGCATTTT. Protein sequence: CASIRSGGANGDQPQHF. The V gene is TRBV6-1, the J gene TRBJ1-5; 8 positions agree with TRBD1. The V gene's germline CDR1 is MNHNS and CDR2 SASEGT. This CDR3 spans 17 amino acids. The J segment lost 5 bases and the V segment lost 7 bases, leaving 16 bases of the junction unmatched.

Remarks on this clonotype: This likely comes from a read error, as the CDR3 has no conserved phenylalanine or tryptophan at its end. This chain connects TRBV6-5 to TRBJ1-2; TRBD1 matches at 8 bases. The V gene's germline CDR1 is MNHEY and CDR2 SVGAGI. CDR3 length: 13 amino acids. Trimming at V came to 5 bases and at J to 4 bases, leaving 3 bases not matched to a gene. CDR3 nucleotides: TGTGCCAGCAGTCCAACAGGGGGCTATGGCTACACCCTC. It codes for CASSPTGGYGYTL.

This clonotype was seen many times. The V call is TRBV29-1, the J call TRBJ2-3; either TRBD1 or TRBD2 may supply D (5 bases each). CDR3 length: 15 residues. CDR1 SQVTM and CDR2 ANQGSEA come from the germline V gene. V was clipped by 0 bases and J by 2 bases, with 12 bases between them. Here the CDR3 reads CSVEEGWGTTDTQYF. Here the CDR3 DNA reads TGCAGCGTTGAAGAAGGTTGGGGGACCACAGATACGCAGTATTTT.

This clonotype was picked up a small number of times. This chain links TRBV4-3 with TRBJ2-2; 14 bases map to TRBD2. Germline-derived CDR1 and CDR2 are LGHNA and YSLEER. This CDR3 spans 17 amino acids. The ends lost 3 bases at V and 2 bases at J; junction bases unmatched: 2. The CDR3 DNA follows: TGCGCCAGCAGCCAGGGGACTAGCGGGAGTAACACCGGGGAGCTGTTTTTT. As protein: CASSQGTSGSNTGELFF.

As concerns this clonotype: A single base separates this from a much larger clone, so it may be a read error. The chain recombines TRBV20-1 with TRBJ2-7, with no clear D. The CDR3 has 12 residues. Per the germline V gene, CDR1 is DFQATT and CDR2 is SNEGSKA (reference sequence). The CDR3 DNA is TGCAGGGCTAGAGAGGTGACCTCCGAGCAGTACTTC. It yields the protein CRAREVTSEQYF.